This T cell receptor beta chain was retrieved from a study of CD4 T cells in relation to SARS-CoV-2 and coronaviruses. Study summary: TCR beta CDR3s were sequenced after approximately 11-day antigen culture of PBMCs. A couple of subjects were Hispanic; patients were fewer than 10 males and a handful of females.

Per germline, CDR1 MNHEY and CDR2 SMNVEV (reference sequence). The CDR3 runs 12 residues. V lost 5 bases and J lost 7, with 9 bases in between. A single count supports this clone. Its antigen is currently unknown. TCRdb's copy holds only in-frame clones and misses some; the assay was immunoSEQ multiplex PCR. This table has about 36,000 clones, just over 75% appearing once. The rearrangement uses TRBV27 and TRBJ1-5; D call uncertain. The clonotype originates from an adult with COVID-19. The sample was memory CD4+ T cells from PBMCs, cultured in vitro. As DNA, the CDR3 is TGTGCCAGCAGTACGGGCGGGCAGCCCCAGCATTTT. This encodes CASSTGGQPQHF.